This T cell receptor (beta chain) was documented in a study of blood T cells in healthy people across ages. About this clonotype itself: Its antigen is still unknown.

This CDR3 spans 11 amino acids. The V gene's germline CDR1 is DFQATT and CDR2 SNEGSKA (reference sequence). The V end was cut by 5 bases, the J end by 5 bases, with 9 bases between. With a J-beta primer mix and a sample-barcoded 5' primer, a second PCR ran about 6 to 11 cycles. TCRdb reprocessed the 5' RACE reads via MiXCR and lists one record per CDR3 protein. The sample has 700,000 or so distinct CDR3 sequences; 40% to 45% are singletons. Study findings and constraints: The lack of PBMC sorting stopped any conclusive naive versus antigen-experienced comparison.

This clonotype was obtained from a man aged 80 or over in good health. Sample: blood. The chain recombines TRBV20-1 with TRBJ2-5; D uncertain. The CDR3 coding sequence is TGCAGTGCTTCTAGAGAGGAGACCCAGTACTTC. This sequence encodes CSASREETQYF.